These 16 T cell receptor beta chains originate from one sample sequenced in a study of OX40 agonist ivuxolimab in advanced cancers. Generated by immunoSEQ multiplex PCR, the TCRdb table keeps only in-frame clones and is missing some. The table records 90,000 to 100,000 clones, 80% to 90% of them present only once. Sequencing used CD4+ or CD8+ T cells sorted from blood, obtained in a trial of the OX40 agonist ivuxolimab. These receptor sequences come from an adult with an advanced solid tumor such as melanoma, head and neck, liver or kidney cancer.

This chain connects TRBV6-6 to TRBJ2-3; 7 bases line up with TRBD2. This CDR3 comprises 15 residues. The germline V gene has CDR1 MNHNY and CDR2 SVGAGI (reference sequence). V shed 2 bases, J shed 5 bases, and the junction held 7 bases outside the gene matches. DNA of the CDR3: TGTGCCAGCAGTTACGGCGGCGGGAGAGGAGATACGCAGTATTTT. As protein: CASSYGGGRGDTQYF.

The V and J genes are TRBV7-3 and TRBJ2-3; D is unresolved. The CDR3 runs 15 residues. With 0 bases removed from V and 0 bases from J, the gap between germline ends came to 7 bases. Germline lookup yields CDR1 SGHTA and CDR2 FQGTGA. The CDR3 reads CASSLTPDSTDTQYF. CDR3 sequence (DNA): TGTGCCAGCAGCTTAACCCCCGACAGCACAGATACGCAGTATTTT.

The chain combines TRBV5-8 with TRBJ1-2; maybe TRBD1 (5 bases). Per germline, CDR1 SGHTS and CDR2 YDEGEE. The CDR3 runs to 9 residues. CDR3 in amino acids: CGRGNGYTF. DNA of the CDR3: TGTGGTCGGGGGAATGGCTACACCTTC.

A remark on this clone: The germline gene is not matched at one end of the junction; a read error may be the cause. The rearrangement uses TRBV7-7 and TRBJ2-3, with 10 bases lining up with TRBD2. The germline gives CDR1 SSHAT, CDR2 FNYEAQ (reference sequence). This CDR3 has 15 amino acids. The CDR3: CASSPGLASGDTQYF. CDR3 bases: TGTGCTAGCAGCCCGGGACTAGCGTCCGGAGATACGCAGTATTTT.

The genes are TRBV7-9 and TRBJ2-2; D gene ambiguous. CDR1 and CDR2 (germline): SEHNR, FQNEAQ (reference sequence). With 10 bases removed from V and 2 bases from J, the gap between germline ends came to 17 bases. This CDR3 spans 15 amino acids. CDR3: CAIFPPDTNTGELFF. In DNA form, the CDR3 reads TGTGCCATTTTCCCTCCGGATACCAACACCGGGGAGCTGTTTTTT.

This clone came up a few times. J is TRBJ2-3 and V is TRBV30; D perhaps matches TRBD1 (5 bases). The ends were cut back, 6 bases at V and 1 base at J, with 11 bases in the middle. CDR1 is GTSNPN and CDR2 is SVGIG in the germline V gene (reference sequence). The CDR3 extends over 13 amino acids. In nucleotides, the CDR3 is TGTGCCTGCCGTCCCAGGGGCACAGATACGCAGTATTTT. This codes for CACRPRGTDTQYF.

This chain links TRBV5-8 with TRBJ2-3, with D unresolved. CDR3 length equals 13 residues. CDR1 is SGHTS and CDR2 is YDEGEE in the germline V gene. V lost 2 bases to trimming and J lost 1 base, with 5 bases between them. CDR3 coding DNA: TGTGCCAGCAGCTTAAGGGGCACAGATACGCAGTATTTT. Encoded protein: CASSLRGTDTQYF.

V gene TRBV4-3 combines with J gene TRBJ2-1, with D possibly matching TRBD2 (5 bases). The CDR3 has 15 amino acids. Germline V lookup: CDR1 LGHNA, CDR2 YSLEER. The V end lost 0 bases, the J end lost 7 bases, and 13 bases lay between the germline ends. The CDR3 sequence is CASSQDVLAGNEQFF. The CDR3 DNA reads TGCGCCAGCAGCCAAGACGTTCTAGCAGGAAATGAGCAGTTCTTC.

The J gene is TRBJ2-6, the V gene TRBV5-1; unclear D gene. The germline CDR1 and CDR2 sequences are SGHRS and YFSETQ. This CDR3 is built from 14 residues. Trimming pared 3 bases from V and 5 bases from J, leaving 9 bases between. Written as DNA, the CDR3 is TGCGCCAGCAGCTCGGCTTCTAGGGCCAACGTCCTGACTTTC. Translating gives CASSSASRANVLTF.

The V call is TRBV19, the J call TRBJ2-7; D remains unclear. Germline CDR1 reads LNHDA; CDR2 reads SQIVND (reference sequence). Trimming shortened V by 5 bases and J by 6 bases, and 17 bases separated the two germline ends. The CDR3 has 14 residues. The CDR3 here is CASSPAALVIEQYF. As DNA, the CDR3 is TGTGCCAGTAGTCCCGCCGCGCTCGTCATCGAGCAGTACTTC.

This clone showed up just once. CDR3 coding DNA: TGTGCCAGCAGCCTTGTTAAGTATGAGCAGTTCTTC. Protein: CASSLVKYEQFF. This rearrangement joins TRBV7-9 to TRBJ2-1; D call uncertain. The CDR3 sequence is 12 residues long. The V end was cut by 5 bases, the J end by 8 bases, with 10 bases between. Germline CDR1 and CDR2: SEHNR and FQNEAQ (reference sequence).

The J gene is TRBJ2-5, the V gene TRBV23-1, with TRBD2 matching over 8 bases. TRBV23-1 is labeled an ORF, and its function is uncertain. The CDR3 sequence is 15 residues long. The ends lost 0 bases at V and 4 bases at J; junction bases unmatched: 4. CDR3 sequence (DNA): TGCGCCAGCAGTCAATCCACTAGCGGCAGAGAGACCCAGTACTTC. Translated, it gives CASSQSTSGRETQYF.

J is TRBJ1-2 and V is TRBV7-9; 8 bases are a match to TRBD1. The CDR3 length is 16 residues. With 5 bases clipped from V and 4 bases from J, the junction kept 12 bases outside the gene matches. Germline-derived CDR1 and CDR2 are SEHNR and FQNEAQ (reference sequence). DNA for the CDR3: TGTGCCAGCAGCCCGAGCGGTCAGGGGGCAATCTATGGCTACACCTTC. This gives the protein CASSPSGQGAIYGYTF. Supplemented by reference TRBV7-9 and TRBJ1-2, the full variable domain reads DTGVSQNPRHKITKRGQNVTFRCDPISEHNRLYWYRQTLGQGPEFLTYFQNEAQLEKSRLLSDRFSAERPKGSFSTLEIQRTEQGDSAMYLCASSPSGQGAIYGYTFGSGTRLTVV.

This chain connects TRBV5-1 to TRBJ2-3, with D possibly being TRBD1 or TRBD2 (5 bases each). The CDR3 spans 14 residues. V was clipped by 0 bases and J by 4 bases, with 9 bases between them. CDR1 and CDR2 from the germline V gene are SGHRS and YFSETQ. The CDR3 protein is CASSLAGTADTQYF. The DNA of the CDR3 is TGCGCCAGCAGCTTGGCTGGGACCGCAGATACGCAGTATTTT.

This clone is deemed medium-sized. The chain links TRBV5-1 to TRBJ1-6; D not resolved. The CDR3 covers 19 residues. Per the germline V gene, CDR1 is SGHRS and CDR2 is YFSETQ. Trimming took off 4 bases at V and 7 bases at J, with 27 bases between the two ends. The CDR3 region has the DNA TGCGCCAGCAGCGCTACCACCAGGACGCTCGGACCGGGAAATTCACCCCTCCACTTT. It is translated as CASSATTRTLGPGNSPLHF.

V is TRBV6-1 and J is TRBJ1-2; 9 bases line up with TRBD1. Germline V gene sequence: CDR1 MNHNS, CDR2 SASEGT. With V trimmed by 8 bases and J by 5 bases, 12 bases remained unmatched. This CDR3 is 15 amino acids long. The CDR3 nucleotides are TGTGCCAGCGGGACAGGGATACAAAACTTATATGGCTACACCTTC. This translates into CASGTGIQNLYGYTF.